This is a list of T cell receptor beta chains from one sample in a study of T cell responses to AZD1222 COVID-19 vaccine. Data came from immunoSEQ multiplex PCR; TCRdb stores just in-frame clones and leaves some out. There are 200,000 or so clones in the sample; about 90% occur only once, and under 3.5% lies in the top ten. Source: peripheral blood, taken on day 0 of MenACWY control vaccination. These receptors were taken from an adult in good health. CDR3s include the opening cysteine and the closing phenylalanine or tryptophan. Each record gives: V gene, J gene, CDR3 protein.

TRBV12-3/TRBV12-4	TRBJ1-4	CASSFGGYEKLFF
TRBV5-6	TRBJ1-6	CASSVAASSYNSPLHF
TRBV6-5	TRBJ2-1	CASSSASGHSYNEQFF
TRBV25-1	TRBJ2-2	CASTQGANFFSTGELFF
TRBV5-4	TRBJ2-2	CASSLTGAADTGELFF
TRBV28	TRBJ2-2	CATRTANTGELFF
TRBV9	TRBJ2-1	CASSSPGQALGEQFF
TRBV5-5	TRBJ1-6	CASSWGTGGNSPLHF
TRBV28	TRBJ1-3	CASSLTLGGGGNTIYF
TRBV25-1	TRBJ2-1	CASSGLAGGNEQFF
TRBV28	TRBJ2-7	CASSSGGPSYEQYF
TRBV28	TRBJ1-3	CASSPLGTGFIPSGNTIYF
TRBV29-1	TRBJ2-7	CSVDLMGQGGEQYF
TRBV25-1	TRBJ2-1	CASSEPGSGLDEQFF
TRBV3-1/TRBV3-2	TRBJ2-5	CASSQPIAGGQETQYF
TRBV7-9	TRBJ1-1	CASSLDRDTEAFF
TRBV12-3/TRBV12-4	TRBJ2-5	CASSGQGETQYF
TRBV5-1	TRBJ2-2	CASSKNRGAVTGELFF
TRBV7-3	TRBJ2-2	CASSSRGGELFF
TRBV6-2/TRBV6-3	TRBJ2-2	CASSYWGIYTGELFF
TRBV18	TRBJ2-3	CASSPRRSGESTDTQYF
TRBV9	TRBJ2-1	CASSVGGPSVAPLF
TRBV19	TRBJ2-2	CASSSPGGSNTGELFF
TRBV7-2	TRBJ2-7	CASSANRVEQYF
TRBV5-1	TRBJ2-1	CASRRGGSFDEQFF
TRBV19	TRBJ1-5	CASLNQPQHF
TRBV7-6	TRBJ2-3	CASSLPKTWDTDTQYF
TRBV27	TRBJ1-1	CASSLLMGNTEAFF
TRBV9	TRBJ2-6	CASSPRLAGSGANVLTF
TRBV5-1	TRBJ1-3	CASSQDDNSGNTIYF
TRBV6-2/TRBV6-3	TRBJ2-7	CASSYSGLAGAYEQYF
TRBV6-5	TRBJ1-1	CASSLGAEDTEAFF
TRBV30	TRBJ2-7	CAWKDRAPHEQYF
TRBV11-2	TRBJ1-2	CASSLDGQDYGYTF
TRBV30	TRBJ2-1	CAWRGLAGGLSSYNEQFF
TRBV7-7	TRBJ2-2	CASSLGLAGALNGELFF
TRBV29-1	TRBJ2-1	CSVEGNEQFF
TRBV4-2	TRBJ2-6	CASSQAGQGIGGANVLTF
TRBV6-5	TRBJ1-3	CASSNRGSGNTIYF
TRBV11-3	TRBJ2-3	CASSKGQGTDTQYF
TRBV5-5	TRBJ2-1	CASSLGSKNEQFF
TRBV5-1	TRBJ1-1	CASETGQGSTEAFF
TRBV9	TRBJ2-3	CASTSGKTDMQYF
TRBV18	TRBJ1-3	CASSPPTEFSGNTIYF
TRBV7-9	TRBJ2-5	CASSFVQGETQYF
TRBV4-1	TRBJ2-3	CASSQADGGPQYF
TRBV5-1	TRBJ2-1	CASSSGAGIYNEQFF
TRBV7-3	TRBJ2-5	CASSLSREETQYF